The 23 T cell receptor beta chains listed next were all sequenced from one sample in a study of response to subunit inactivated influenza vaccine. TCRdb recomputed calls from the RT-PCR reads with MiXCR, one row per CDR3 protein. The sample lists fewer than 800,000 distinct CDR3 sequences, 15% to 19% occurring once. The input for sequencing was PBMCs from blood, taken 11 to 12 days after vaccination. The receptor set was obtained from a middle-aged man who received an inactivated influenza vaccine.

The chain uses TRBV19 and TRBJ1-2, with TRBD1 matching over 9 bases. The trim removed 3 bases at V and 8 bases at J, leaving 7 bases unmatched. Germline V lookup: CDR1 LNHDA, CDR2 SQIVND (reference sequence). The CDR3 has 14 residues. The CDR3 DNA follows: TGTGCCAGTAGTATGGACAGGGGTAGTCGAGGCTACACCTTC. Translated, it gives CASSMDRGSRGYTF.

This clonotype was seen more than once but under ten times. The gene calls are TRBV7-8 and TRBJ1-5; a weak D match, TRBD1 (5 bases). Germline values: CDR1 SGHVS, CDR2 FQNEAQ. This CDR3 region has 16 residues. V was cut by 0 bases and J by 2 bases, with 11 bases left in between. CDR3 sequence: CASSLAGGGGNQPQHF. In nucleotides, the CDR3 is TGTGCCAGCAGCTTAGCAGGCGGGGGTGGCAATCAGCCCCAGCATTTT. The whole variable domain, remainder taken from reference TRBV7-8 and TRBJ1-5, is GAGVSQSPRYKVAKRGQDVALRCDPISGHVSLFWYQQALGQGPEFLTYFQNEAQLDKSGLPSDRFFAERPEGSVSTLKIQRTQQEDSAVYLCASSLAGGGGNQPQHFGDGTRLSIL.

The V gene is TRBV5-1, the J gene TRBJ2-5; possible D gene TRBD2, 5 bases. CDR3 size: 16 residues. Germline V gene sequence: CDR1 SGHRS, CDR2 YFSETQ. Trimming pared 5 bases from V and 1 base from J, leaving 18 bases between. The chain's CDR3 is CASSLFQAVAQETQYF. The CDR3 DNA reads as TGCGCCAGCAGTCTGTTCCAAGCGGTGGCCCAAGAGACCCAGTACTTC.

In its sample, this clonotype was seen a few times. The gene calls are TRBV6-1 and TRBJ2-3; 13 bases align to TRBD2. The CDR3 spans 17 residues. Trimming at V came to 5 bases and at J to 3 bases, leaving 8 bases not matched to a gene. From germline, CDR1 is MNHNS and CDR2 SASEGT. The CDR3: CASSLWTSGSKTDTQYF. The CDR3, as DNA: TGTGCCAGCAGTCTCTGGACTAGCGGGAGTAAGACAGATACGCAGTATTTT.

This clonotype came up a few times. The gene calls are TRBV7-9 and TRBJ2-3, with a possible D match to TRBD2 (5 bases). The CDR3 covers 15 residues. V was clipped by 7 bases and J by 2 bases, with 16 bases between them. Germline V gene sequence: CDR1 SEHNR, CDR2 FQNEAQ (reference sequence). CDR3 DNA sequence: TGTGCCAGCAACCCGGAGGAAGCGCTCACAGATACGCAGTATTTT. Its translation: CASNPEEALTDTQYF.

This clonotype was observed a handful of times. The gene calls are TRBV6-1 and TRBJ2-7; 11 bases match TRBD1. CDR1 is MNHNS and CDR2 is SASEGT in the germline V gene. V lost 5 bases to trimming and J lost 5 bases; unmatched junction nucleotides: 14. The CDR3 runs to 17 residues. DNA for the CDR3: TGTGCCAGCAGTACCGGACAGGGGGCTCTCTTAAACCACGAGCAGTACTTC. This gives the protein CASSTGQGALLNHEQYF.

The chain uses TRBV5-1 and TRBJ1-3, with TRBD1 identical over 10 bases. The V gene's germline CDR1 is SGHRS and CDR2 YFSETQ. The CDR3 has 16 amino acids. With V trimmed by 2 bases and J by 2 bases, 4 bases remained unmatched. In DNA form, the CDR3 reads TGCGCCAGCAGCTTAACCGGGACAGGGGCTGGAAACACCATATATTTT. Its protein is CASSLTGTGAGNTIYF.

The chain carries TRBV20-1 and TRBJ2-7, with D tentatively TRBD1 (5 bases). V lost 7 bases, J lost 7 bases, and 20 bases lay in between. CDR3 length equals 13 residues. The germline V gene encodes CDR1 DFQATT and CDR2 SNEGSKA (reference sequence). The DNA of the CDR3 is TGCAGTGGAGTCAAGTTAGGGGTCAAAGAGCAGTACTTC. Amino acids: CSGVKLGVKEQYF.

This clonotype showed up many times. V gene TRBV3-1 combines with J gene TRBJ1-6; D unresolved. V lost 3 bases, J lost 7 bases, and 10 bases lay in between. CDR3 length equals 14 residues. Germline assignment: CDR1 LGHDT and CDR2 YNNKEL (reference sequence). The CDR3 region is CASSQGPANSPLHF. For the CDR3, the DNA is TGTGCCAGCAGCCAGGGCCCAGCGAATTCACCCCTCCACTTT.

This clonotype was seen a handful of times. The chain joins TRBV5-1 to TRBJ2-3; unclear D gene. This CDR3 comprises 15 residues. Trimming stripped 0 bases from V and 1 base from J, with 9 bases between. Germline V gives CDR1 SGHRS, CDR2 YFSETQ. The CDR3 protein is CASSLGQWRTDTQYF. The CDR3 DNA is TGCGCCAGCAGCTTGGGCCAGTGGCGCACAGATACGCAGTATTTT. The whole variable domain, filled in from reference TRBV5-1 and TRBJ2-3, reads KAGVTQTPRYLIKTRGQQVTLSCSPISGHRSVSWYQQTPGQGLQFLFEYFSETQRNKGNFPGRFSGRQFSNSRSEMNVSTLELGDSALYLCASSLGQWRTDTQYFGPGTRLTVL.

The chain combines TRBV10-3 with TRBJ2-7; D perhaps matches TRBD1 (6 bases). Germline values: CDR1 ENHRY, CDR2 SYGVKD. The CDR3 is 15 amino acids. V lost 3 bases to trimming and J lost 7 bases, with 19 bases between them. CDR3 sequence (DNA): TGTGCCATCAGTGATAGGGACAACTTAACACTTGAGCAGTACTTC. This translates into CAISDRDNLTLEQYF.

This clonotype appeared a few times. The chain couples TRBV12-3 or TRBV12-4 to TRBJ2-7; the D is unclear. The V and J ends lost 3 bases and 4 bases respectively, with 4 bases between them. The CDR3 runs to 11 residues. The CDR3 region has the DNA TGTGCCAGCAGTTTTGATTACGAGCAGTACTTC. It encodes CASSFDYEQYF.

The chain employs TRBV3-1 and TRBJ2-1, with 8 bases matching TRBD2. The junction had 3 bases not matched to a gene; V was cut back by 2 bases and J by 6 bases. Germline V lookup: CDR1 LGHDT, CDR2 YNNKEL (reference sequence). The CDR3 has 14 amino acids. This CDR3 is CASSQSGGLNEQFF. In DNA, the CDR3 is TGTGCCAGCAGCCAAAGCGGGGGCCTCAATGAGCAGTTCTTC.

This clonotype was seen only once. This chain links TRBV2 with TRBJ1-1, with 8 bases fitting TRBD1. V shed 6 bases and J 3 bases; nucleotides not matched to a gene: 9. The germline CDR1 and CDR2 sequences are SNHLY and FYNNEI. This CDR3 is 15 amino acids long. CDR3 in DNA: TGTGCCAGCAGCACTGACAGGGGACATCACACTGAAGCTTTCTTT. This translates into CASSTDRGHHTEAFF. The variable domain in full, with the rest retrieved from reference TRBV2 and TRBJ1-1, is EPEVTQTPSHQVTQMGQEVILRCVPISNHLYFYWYRQILGQKVEFLVSFYNNEISEKSEIFDDQFSVERPDGSNFTLKIRSTKLEDSAMYFCASSTDRGHHTEAFFGQGTRLTVV.

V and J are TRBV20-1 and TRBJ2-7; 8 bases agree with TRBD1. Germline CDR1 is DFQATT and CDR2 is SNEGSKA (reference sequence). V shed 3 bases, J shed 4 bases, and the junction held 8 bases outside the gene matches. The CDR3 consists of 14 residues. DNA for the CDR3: TGCAGTGCTAGTCGTAGAGACAGGGGATACGAGCAGTACTTC. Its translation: CSASRRDRGYEQYF.

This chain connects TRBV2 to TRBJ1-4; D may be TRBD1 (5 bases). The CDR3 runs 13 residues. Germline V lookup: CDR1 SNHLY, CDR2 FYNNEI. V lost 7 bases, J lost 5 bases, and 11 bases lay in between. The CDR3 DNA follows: TGTGCCAGCATATTAACAGGAAATGAAAAACTGTTTTTT. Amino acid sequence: CASILTGNEKLFF.

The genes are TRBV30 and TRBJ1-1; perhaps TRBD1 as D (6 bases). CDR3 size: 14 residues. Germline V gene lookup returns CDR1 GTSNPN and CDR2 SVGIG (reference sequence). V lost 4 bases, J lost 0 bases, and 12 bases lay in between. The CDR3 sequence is CAWNTGTLNTEAFF. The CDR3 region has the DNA TGTGCCTGGAATACCGGGACATTGAACACTGAAGCTTTCTTT. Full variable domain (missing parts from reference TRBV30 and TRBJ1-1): SQTIHQWPATLVQPVGSPLSLECTVEGTSNPNLYWYRQAAGRGLQLLFYSVGIGQISSEVPQNLSASRPQDRQFILSSKKLLLSDSGFYLCAWNTGTLNTEAFFGQGTRLTVV.

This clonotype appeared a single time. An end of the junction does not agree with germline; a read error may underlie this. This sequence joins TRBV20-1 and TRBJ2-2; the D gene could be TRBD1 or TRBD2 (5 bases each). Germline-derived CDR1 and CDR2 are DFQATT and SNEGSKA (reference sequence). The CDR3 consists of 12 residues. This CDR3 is CSARDVAGDLFF. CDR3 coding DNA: TGCAGTGCTAGAGATGTGGCCGGGGACCTGTTTTTT.

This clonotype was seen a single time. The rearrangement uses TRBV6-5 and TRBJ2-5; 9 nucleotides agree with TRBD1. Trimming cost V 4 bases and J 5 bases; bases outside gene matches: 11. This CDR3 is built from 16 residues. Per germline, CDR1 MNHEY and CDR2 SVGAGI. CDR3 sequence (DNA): TGTGCCAGCAGTTGGGGAGGGACAGGGAATTGGGAGACCCAGTACTTC. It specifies CASSWGGTGNWETQYF.

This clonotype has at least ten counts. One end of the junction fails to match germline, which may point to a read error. This CDR3 reads CASSSALGRGSDNEQFF. CDR3 sequence (DNA): TGTGCCAGCAGTTCTGCTCTGGGGAGGGGCTCCGACAATGAGCAGTTCTTC. The chain recombines TRBV12-3 or TRBV12-4 with TRBJ2-1, with 7 nucleotides matching TRBD2. This CDR3 spans 17 amino acids.

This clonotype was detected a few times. CDR3 nucleotides: TGTGCCAGCAGTTACAGGGGACTAGCGAACTCGGGCTACGACGGCGAGCAGTACTTC. It codes for CASSYRGLANSGYDGEQYF. The genes are TRBV6-5 and TRBJ2-7, with TRBD2 matching 10 bases. The V gene end was trimmed by 2 bases and the J gene end by 6 bases; junction bases not matched to a gene: 19. CDR3 length equals 19 residues. Germline V lookup: CDR1 MNHEY, CDR2 SVGAGI.

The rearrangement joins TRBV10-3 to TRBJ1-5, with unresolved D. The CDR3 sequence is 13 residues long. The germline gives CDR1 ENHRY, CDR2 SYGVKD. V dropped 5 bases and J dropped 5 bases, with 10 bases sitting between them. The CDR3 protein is CAISPMTDQPQHF. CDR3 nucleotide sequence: TGTGCCATCAGTCCTATGACGGATCAGCCCCAGCATTTT.

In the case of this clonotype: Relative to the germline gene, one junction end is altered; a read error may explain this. The CDR3 DNA is TGTGCCACCAGCCAAGTGACTAGCGGGGGTGGACTAGCCAAAAACATTCAGTACTTC. Translation: CATSQVTSGGGLAKNIQYF. This rearrangement joins TRBV3-1 to TRBJ2-4, with 12 nucleotides matching TRBD2. CDR3 length: 19 residues. Looked up from germline, CDR1 is LGHDT and CDR2 is YNNKEL (reference sequence).